Each of the 16 T cell receptor beta chains below was sequenced from the same sample in a study of cytomegalovirus exposure and HLA in healthy donors (dated by TCRdb to 2016 to 2017). The method behind the library was the immunoSEQ multiplex PCR assay. The multiplex PCR relied on a mix of 60 forward primers for TCR Vbeta segments and 13 reverse primers for TCR Jbeta segments. TCRdb re-hosts the immuneACCESS table, in-frame sequences only. Its copies lack some clones; in the studies checked, an unresolved V gene accounts for under half of them, and the cause for the rest is not known. For this sample the table gives about 180,000 clones, of which 60% to 85% were detected only once. The top ten clones comprise 2.9% of the sample. The source material was PBMCs. The source is a male donor in good health and CMV-seronegative.

This clone was observed a handful of times. This sequence joins TRBV6-5 and TRBJ1-6; D gene unclear. Looked up from germline, CDR1 is MNHEY and CDR2 is SVGAGI. V was trimmed by 3 bases and J by 7 bases, leaving 13 bases between them. The CDR3 is 15 residues long. The CDR3 loop reads CASSYGTGGNSPLHF. In DNA form, the CDR3 reads TGTGCCAGCAGTTATGGTACGGGAGGAAATTCACCCCTCCACTTT.

V is TRBV30 and J is TRBJ1-1; D unresolved. Trimming took 3 bases from V and 0 from J, leaving 14 bases between them. Germline CDR1 reads GTSNPN; CDR2 reads SVGIG (reference sequence). The CDR3 contains 15 residues. The DNA of the CDR3 is TGTGCCTGGAGCCTCTTTACAAGTATGAACACTGAAGCTTTCTTT. Translation: CAWSLFTSMNTEAFF.

This clone has more than one count but fewer than ten. The chain has TRBV6-1 and TRBJ1-5; 10 bases are a match to TRBD1. V trimming: 5 bases; J trimming: 7 bases; junction bases outside the gene matches: 5. CDR3 length: 14 amino acids. CDR1 and CDR2 (germline): MNHNS, SASEGT. The CDR3 DNA reads TGTGCCAGCAGTCGACAGGGGGCCGACCAGCCCCAGCATTTT. This translates into CASSRQGADQPQHF.

The chain uses TRBV2 and TRBJ1-5; D perhaps matches TRBD1 (5 bases). This CDR3 has 15 residues. The germline gives CDR1 SNHLY, CDR2 FYNNEI. V lost 1 base and J lost 5, with 12 bases in between. CDR3: CASSEDGGAHQPQHF. Here the CDR3 DNA reads TGTGCCAGCAGTGAAGACGGGGGTGCCCATCAGCCCCAGCATTTT.

This clone is a singleton in its sample. This rearrangement joins TRBV27 to TRBJ1-5, with 7 bases aligning to TRBD1. Losses at the gene ends were 5 bases for V and 6 bases for J; bases not matched to a gene: 13. Looked up from germline, CDR1 is MNHEY and CDR2 is SMNVEV (reference sequence). The CDR3 length is 16 residues. CDR3 residues: CASSQQTGSQGQPQHF. The DNA for the CDR3 is TGTGCCAGCAGTCAGCAGACAGGGAGCCAAGGTCAGCCCCAGCATTTT.

The chain joins TRBV15 to TRBJ2-1; perhaps TRBD2 as D (6 bases). V was clipped by 1 base and J by 3 bases, with 16 bases between them. Germline V gene data show CDR1 as LNHNV and CDR2 as YYDKDF (reference sequence). CDR3 length: 17 amino acids. In nucleotides, the CDR3 is TGTGCCACCAGCAGAGTTCGACTAGTGGGGTTCTACAATGAGCAGTTCTTC. Amino acid sequence: CATSRVRLVGFYNEQFF.

CDR3 region: CASSLGARGGEKLFF. For the CDR3, the DNA is TGTGCCAGCAGTTTAGGTGCCCGGGGGGGTGAAAAACTGTTTTTT. This chain connects TRBV28 to TRBJ1-4, with D perhaps matching TRBD1 (5 bases). Germline V lookup: CDR1 MDHEN, CDR2 SYDVKM. This CDR3 has 15 residues. Trimming stripped 2 bases from V and 7 bases from J, with 14 bases between.

V and J are TRBV6-5 and TRBJ2-7; no clear D gene. CDR3 length: 12 amino acids. Deletions cut 6 bases from V and 0 bases from J, with 6 bases between. Germline lookup yields CDR1 MNHEY and CDR2 SVGAGI. The CDR3, as DNA: TGTGCCAGCAGGGCCAGCTCCTACGAGCAGTACTTC. It translates to CASRASSYEQYF.

This chain connects TRBV9 to TRBJ2-3, with D hard to call. The CDR3 length is 12 residues. The V and J ends lost 2 bases and 4 bases respectively, with 5 bases between them. Per the germline V gene, CDR1 is SGDLS and CDR2 is YYNGEE. This chain's CDR3 is CASSVPSDTQYF. CDR3 nucleotides: TGTGCCAGCAGCGTCCCCTCAGATACGCAGTATTTT.

J is TRBJ2-1 and V is TRBV6-5, with 12 bases matching TRBD2. Germline trimming cut 5 bases from V and 6 bases from J; bases unmatched to any gene: 2. The CDR3 is 14 residues long. Germline V lookup: CDR1 MNHEY, CDR2 SVGAGI. CDR3 DNA sequence: TGTGCCAGCAGTCCGACTAGCGGGAGCAATGAGCAGTTCTTC. Protein product: CASSPTSGSNEQFF.

The chain has TRBV6-6 and TRBJ2-7; 7 bases fit TRBD1. CDR1 is MNHNY, CDR2 SVGAGI, per germline (reference sequence). V shed 6 bases, J shed 0 bases, and the junction held 11 bases outside the gene matches. The CDR3 has 16 amino acids. The CDR3 region has the DNA TGTGCCAGCAGCCTAAAGAGACAGGGCCCCTCCTACGAGCAGTACTTC. Protein product: CASSLKRQGPSYEQYF.

This clone was picked up a small number of times. The rearrangement uses TRBV30 and TRBJ2-1, with TRBD1 as a possible D gene (6 bases). Trimming pared 3 bases from V and 8 bases from J, leaving 17 bases between. CDR1 and CDR2 (germline): GTSNPN, SVGIG (reference sequence). The CDR3 runs 14 residues. CDR3 residues: CAWSPGQSSYEQFF. The CDR3 DNA follows: TGTGCCTGGAGCCCGGGACAAAGTTCGTATGAGCAGTTCTTC.

J is TRBJ2-3 and V is TRBV30, with 7 bases matching TRBD1. V was pared by 2 bases and J by 5 bases, with 10 bases of the junction left unmatched. The CDR3 is 15 amino acids. CDR1 is GTSNPN and CDR2 is SVGIG in the germline V gene (reference sequence). The CDR3 DNA is TGTGCCTGGAGTTGGGCAGGGGGTCCCAAAGATACGCAGTATTTT. Its protein is CAWSWAGGPKDTQYF.

This clone was recorded only once. This chain joins TRBV6-5 and TRBJ1-5; 7 positions agree with TRBD1. J lost 2 bases, V lost 6 bases, and 7 bases had no gene match. The germline gives CDR1 MNHEY, CDR2 SVGAGI. This CDR3 is 15 amino acids long. DNA for the CDR3: TGTGCCAGCAGCAGAGGGGGCGGGGGCAATCAGCCCCAGCATTTT. Amino acid sequence: CASSRGGGGNQPQHF.

The rearrangement joins TRBV6-6 to TRBJ2-4; TRBD2 matches 11 bases. CDR3 length: 16 residues. Germline V gives CDR1 MNHNY, CDR2 SVGAGI (reference sequence). V shed 0 bases, J shed 13 bases, and the junction held 11 bases outside the gene matches. CDR3 coding DNA: TGTGCCAGCAGTTACTCTTCCGGGACTAGCGGACGTCAACAGTACTTC. This translates into CASSYSSGTSGRQQYF.

This clone appeared a few times. V and J are TRBV4-3 and TRBJ2-1; TRBD2 is a possible D gene (5 bases). V was clipped by 1 base and J by 4 bases, with 14 bases between them. Germline V gene data show CDR1 as LGHNA and CDR2 as YSLEER. The CDR3 consists of 16 residues. CDR3 DNA: TGCGCCAGCAGCCAAGCGGGGTACGGACTGTACAATGAGCAGTTCTTC. The encoded protein is CASSQAGYGLYNEQFF.